Listed here are 10 T cell receptor beta chains from one sample, sequenced in a study of beta chain features in type 1 diabetes. Study outcomes and limitations: When Type 1 diabetes patients were examined, their TCRB CDR3s proved moderately but significantly shorter in all four CD4+ subsets.

The antigens these receptors bind are not known. The isolated RNA, all of it, was reverse transcribed, so expressed TCRB transcripts were what got sequenced. TCRdb keeps only in-frame clones here, not all; method: immunoSEQ multiplex PCR. The repertoire holds a few hundred thousand clones, roughly 16% seen once, with more than 0.075% in the top ten. Input material: naive CD4+ T cells from blood. The receptors originated from a man aged 30-40 years with type 1 diabetes.

The chain has TRBV11-2 and TRBJ1-4, with unresolved D. Trimming pared 5 bases from V and 3 bases from J, leaving 4 bases between. There are 12 residues in the CDR3. Germline-derived CDR1 and CDR2 are SGHAT and FQNNGV. CDR3 DNA: TGTGCCAGCAGCGAGGCTAATGAAAAACTGTTTTTT. Translating gives CASSEANEKLFF.

In its sample, this clone was seen once. This chain connects TRBV28 to TRBJ2-3; D is ambiguous. CDR3 size: 13 residues. The V end lost 4 bases, the J end lost 2 bases, and 7 bases lay between the germline ends. Germline-derived CDR1 and CDR2 are MDHEN and SYDVKM. As DNA, the CDR3 is TGTGCCAGCAGTTCTGCGTCCACAGATACGCAGTATTTT. This sequence encodes CASSSASTDTQYF.

The genes are TRBV9 and TRBJ2-1, with D hard to call. This CDR3 spans 14 amino acids. Germline-derived CDR1 and CDR2 are SGDLS and YYNGEE. The V gene lost 0 bases and the J gene lost 8 bases, with 12 bases spanning the gap. As DNA, the CDR3 is TGTGCCAGCAGCGTAGGCCCGCATGGCGATGAGCAGTTCTTC. This encodes CASSVGPHGDEQFF.

A few counts support this clone. The chain links TRBV7-6 to TRBJ2-1; D is unclear. Trimming shortened V by 2 bases and J by 6 bases, and 5 bases separated the two germline ends. CDR1 and CDR2 (germline): SGHVS, FNYEAQ. The CDR3 runs 12 residues. CDR3 in DNA: TGTGCCAGCAGCTTAATGTTCAATGAGCAGTTCTTC. Amino acids: CASSLMFNEQFF.

The table lists this clone with a few counts. This sequence joins TRBV5-1 and TRBJ2-1, with 9 bases aligning to TRBD1. Germline V gene data show CDR1 as SGHRS and CDR2 as YFSETQ. J was trimmed by 7 bases and V by 3 bases; bases with no gene match: 5. This CDR3 comprises 14 residues. The CDR3 reads CASSSGDRGNEQFF. The CDR3 DNA reads TGCGCCAGCAGCTCAGGAGACAGGGGGAATGAGCAGTTCTTC.

The chain employs TRBV29-1 and TRBJ2-1; D unclear. With 4 bases removed from V and 7 bases from J, the gap between germline ends came to 5 bases. The germline gives CDR1 SQVTM, CDR2 ANQGSEA. This CDR3 is built from 10 residues. CDR3 coding DNA: TGCAGCGTTGTCCGGAATGAGCAGTTCTTC. Translating it yields CSVVRNEQFF.

This clone has a handful of counts. The CDR3, as DNA: TGTGCCAGCAGTTACATGCCCAGCATCTCCTACGAGCAGTACTTC. Amino acid sequence: CASSYMPSISYEQYF. The rearrangement joins TRBV6-5 to TRBJ2-7; unclear D gene. V shed 2 bases and J shed 0 bases, with 11 bases lying between them. This CDR3 spans 15 amino acids. CDR1 MNHEY and CDR2 SVGAGI come from the germline V gene.

The chain carries TRBV13 and TRBJ1-3; D unclear. Trimming took off 5 bases at V and 5 bases at J, with 16 bases between the two ends. The CDR3 sequence is 15 residues long. Germline lookup yields CDR1 PRHDT and CDR2 FYEKMQ (reference sequence). Here the CDR3 reads CASSPYKDPRNTIYF. The CDR3, as DNA: TGTGCCAGCAGCCCCTATAAGGACCCCCGAAACACCATATATTTT.

The J gene is TRBJ1-2, the V gene TRBV25-1; D gene unclear. Trimming removed 3 bases at V and 4 bases at J, with 6 bases between. The germline V gene encodes CDR1 MGHDK and CDR2 SYGVNS. The CDR3 is 12 residues long. The CDR3 bases are TGTGCCAGCAGTGAGGACGGCTATGGCTACACCTTC. It specifies CASSEDGYGYTF.

This clone was seen a few times. The chain couples TRBV4-3 to TRBJ2-7; D uncertain. Germline V lookup: CDR1 LGHNA, CDR2 YSLEER. The CDR3 length is 14 residues. V lost 0 bases and J 3 bases, leaving 9 bases between the germline ends. In DNA, the CDR3 is TGCGCCAGCAGCCAAGAAACAGAGTACTACGAGCAGTACTTC. Amino acid sequence: CASSQETEYYEQYF.